This T cell receptor beta chain was obtained from a study of cytomegalovirus exposure and HLA in healthy donors. PCR was performed using 60 Vbeta and 13 Jbeta primers. Clones were sequenced by immunoSEQ multiplex PCR, and TCRdb holds only the in-frame ones, with some missing. The table shows 150,000 to 200,000 clones, with roughly 80% occurring only once. The CDR3 length is 16 residues. The germline V gene has CDR1 LNHDA and CDR2 SQIVND (reference sequence). The trim removed 5 bases at V and 5 bases at J, leaving 7 bases unmatched. The TCR was taken from a female donor in good health and CMV-seronegative. Sequenced sample: PBMCs. The gene calls are TRBV19 and TRBJ2-1; the match to TRBD2 covers 12 bases. The CDR3 nucleotides are TGTGCCAGTAGTGTGCCTAGCGGGAGGGTCAACAATGAGCAGTTCTTC. It is translated as CASSVPSGRVNNEQFF. Full variable domain (missing parts from reference TRBV19 and TRBJ2-1): DGGITQSPKYLFRKEGQNVTLSCEQNLNHDAMYWYRQDPGQGLRLIYYSQIVNDFQKGDIAEGYSVSREKKESFPLTVTSAQKNPTAFYLCASSVPSGRVNNEQFFGPGTRLTVL.